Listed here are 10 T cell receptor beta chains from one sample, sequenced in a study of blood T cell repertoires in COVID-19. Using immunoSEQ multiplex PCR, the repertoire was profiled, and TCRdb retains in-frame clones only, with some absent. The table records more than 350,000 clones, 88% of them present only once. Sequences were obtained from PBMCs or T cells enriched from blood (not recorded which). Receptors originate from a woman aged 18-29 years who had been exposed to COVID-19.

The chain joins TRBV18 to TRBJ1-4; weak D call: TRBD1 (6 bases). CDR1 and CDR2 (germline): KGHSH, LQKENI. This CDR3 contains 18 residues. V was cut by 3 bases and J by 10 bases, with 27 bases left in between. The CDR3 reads CASSPLTPTGNGVVKLFF. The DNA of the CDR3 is TGTGCCAGCTCACCGCTAACCCCGACAGGAAATGGTGTTGTAAAACTGTTTTTT.

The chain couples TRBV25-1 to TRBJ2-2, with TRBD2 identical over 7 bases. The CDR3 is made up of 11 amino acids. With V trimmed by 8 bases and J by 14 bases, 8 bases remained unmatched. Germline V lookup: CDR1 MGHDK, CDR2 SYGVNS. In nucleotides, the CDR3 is TGTGCCAGCGGAAGTGGACTAGATCTGTTTTTT. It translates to CASGSGLDLFF.

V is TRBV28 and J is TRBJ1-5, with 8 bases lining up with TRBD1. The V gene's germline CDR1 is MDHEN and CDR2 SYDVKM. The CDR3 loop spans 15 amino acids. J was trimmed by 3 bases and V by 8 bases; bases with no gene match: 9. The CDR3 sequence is CASPPGTGLNQPQHF. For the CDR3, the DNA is TGTGCCAGCCCACCCGGGACAGGTCTCAATCAGCCCCAGCATTTT.

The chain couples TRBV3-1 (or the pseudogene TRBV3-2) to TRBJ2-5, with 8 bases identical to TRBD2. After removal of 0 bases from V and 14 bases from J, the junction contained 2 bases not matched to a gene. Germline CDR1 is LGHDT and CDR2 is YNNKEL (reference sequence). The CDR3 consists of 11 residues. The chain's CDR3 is CASSQDGTSYF. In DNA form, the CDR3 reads TGTGCCAGCAGCCAAGACGGGACTAGTTACTTC.

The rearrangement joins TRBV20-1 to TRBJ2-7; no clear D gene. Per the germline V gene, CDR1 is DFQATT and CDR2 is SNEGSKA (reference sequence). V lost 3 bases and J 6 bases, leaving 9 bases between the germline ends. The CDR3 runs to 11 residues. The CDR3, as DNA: TGCAGTGCTAGTCCTAGACTCGAGCAGTACTTC. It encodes CSASPRLEQYF.

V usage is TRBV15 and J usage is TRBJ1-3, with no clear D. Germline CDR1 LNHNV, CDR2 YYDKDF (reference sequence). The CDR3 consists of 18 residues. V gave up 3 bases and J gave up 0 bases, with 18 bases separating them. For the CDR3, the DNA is TGTGCCACCAGCAGTCTGGAGTGGTCGGGTCCCTCTGGAAACACCATATATTTT. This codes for CATSSLEWSGPSGNTIYF.

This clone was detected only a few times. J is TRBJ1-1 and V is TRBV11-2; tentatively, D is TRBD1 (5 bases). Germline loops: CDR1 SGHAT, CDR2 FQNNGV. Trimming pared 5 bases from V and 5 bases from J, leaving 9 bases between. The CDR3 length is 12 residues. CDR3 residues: CASSPGLTEAFF. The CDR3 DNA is TGTGCCAGCAGCCCAGGGTTAACTGAAGCTTTCTTT. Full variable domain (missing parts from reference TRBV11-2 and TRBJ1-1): EAGVAQSPRYKIIEKRQSVAFWCNPISGHATLYWYQQILGQGPKLLIQFQNNGVVDDSQLPKDRFSAERLKGVDSTLKIQPAKLEDSAVYLCASSPGLTEAFFGQGTRLTVV.

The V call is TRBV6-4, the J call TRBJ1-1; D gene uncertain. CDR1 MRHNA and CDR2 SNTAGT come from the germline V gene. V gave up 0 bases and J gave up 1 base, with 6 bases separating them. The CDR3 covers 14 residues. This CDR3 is CASSDSERNTEAFF. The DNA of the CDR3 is TGTGCCAGCAGTGACTCAGAGAGGAACACTGAAGCTTTCTTT.

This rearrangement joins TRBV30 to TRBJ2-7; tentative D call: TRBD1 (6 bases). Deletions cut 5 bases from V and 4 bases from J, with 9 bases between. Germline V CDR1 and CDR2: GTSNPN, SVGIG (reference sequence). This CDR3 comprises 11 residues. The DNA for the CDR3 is TGTGCCTGGGGGGACATTTACGAGCAGTACTTC. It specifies CAWGDIYEQYF.

The CDR3 nucleotides read TGTGCCAGCAGTTGGGCGGGGCGTTCTAACTATGGCTACACCTTC. Its translation: CASSWAGRSNYGYTF. This chain connects TRBV6-5 to TRBJ1-2, with a possible D match to TRBD1 (5 bases). There are 15 residues in the CDR3. V was clipped by 4 bases and J by 0 bases, with 12 bases between them. The germline V gene encodes CDR1 MNHEY and CDR2 SVGAGI.